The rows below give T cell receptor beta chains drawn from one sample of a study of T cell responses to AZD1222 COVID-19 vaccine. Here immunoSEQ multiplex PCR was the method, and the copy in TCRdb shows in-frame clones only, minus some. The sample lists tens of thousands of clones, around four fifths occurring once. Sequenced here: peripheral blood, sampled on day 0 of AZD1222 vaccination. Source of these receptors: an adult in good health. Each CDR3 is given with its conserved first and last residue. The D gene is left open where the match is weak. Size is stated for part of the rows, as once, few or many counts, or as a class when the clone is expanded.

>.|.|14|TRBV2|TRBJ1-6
CASRLTAADSPLHF
TGTGCCAGCAGGCTGACAGCCGCCGATTCACCCCTCCACTTT
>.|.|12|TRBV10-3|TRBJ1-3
CAIRHTGNTIYF
TGTGCCATCAGACACACAGGAAACACCATATATTTT
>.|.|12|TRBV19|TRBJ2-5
CASSMGGETQYF
TGTGCCAGTAGTATGGGGGGAGAGACCCAGTACTTC
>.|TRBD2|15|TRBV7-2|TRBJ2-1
CASSLAGGTYNEQFF
TGTGCCAGCAGCTTAGCCGGGGGGACCTACAATGAGCAGTTCTTC
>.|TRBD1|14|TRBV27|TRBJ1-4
CASGQGGANEKLFF
TGTGCCAGCGGACAGGGGGGAGCTAATGAAAAACTGTTTTTT
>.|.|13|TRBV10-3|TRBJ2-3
CAIRGFNGDTQYF
TGTGCCATCCGCGGGTTCAACGGGGATACGCAGTATTTT
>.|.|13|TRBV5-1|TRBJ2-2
CASSLKNTGELFF
TGCGCCAGCAGCTTGAAAAACACCGGGGAGCTGTTTTTT
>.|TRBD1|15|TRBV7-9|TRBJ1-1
CASSLAGQGRTEAFF
TGTGCCAGCAGCTTAGCCGGACAGGGCCGCACTGAAGCTTTCTTT
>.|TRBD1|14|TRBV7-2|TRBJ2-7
CASSKGTDSYEQYF
TGTGCCAGCAGCAAGGGGACAGACTCCTACGAGCAGTACTTC
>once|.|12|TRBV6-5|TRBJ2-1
CASSPQGFEQFF
TGTGCCAGCAGTCCCCAGGGGTTTGAGCAGTTCTTC
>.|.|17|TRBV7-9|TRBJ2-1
CASSLTGSSSEYNEQFF
TGTGCCAGCAGCTTAACCGGATCGAGCTCAGAGTACAATGAGCAGTTCTTC
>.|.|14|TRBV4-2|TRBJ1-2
CASSRPGRVSGYTF
TGTGCCAGCAGCCGACCAGGGAGGGTCTCTGGCTACACCTTC
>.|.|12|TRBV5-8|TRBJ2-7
CASSLGGYEQYF
TGTGCCAGCAGCTTGGGCGGTTACGAGCAGTACTTC
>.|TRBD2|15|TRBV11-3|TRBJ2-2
CASSLEGTSAGELFF
TGTGCCAGCAGCTTAGAGGGGACTAGCGCCGGGGAGCTGTTTTTT
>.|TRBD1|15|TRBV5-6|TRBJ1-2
CASSLGTGEFYGYTF
TGTGCCAGCAGCTTGGGGACAGGGGAATTCTATGGCTACACCTTC
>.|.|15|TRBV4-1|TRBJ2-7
CASSPGLGVRLEQYF
TGCGCCAGCAGCCCTGGCTTAGGGGTGAGGCTCGAGCAGTACTTC
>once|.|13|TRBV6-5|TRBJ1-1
CASSRDIRTEAFF
TGTGCCAGCAGTCGGGACATACGGACTGAAGCTTTCTTT
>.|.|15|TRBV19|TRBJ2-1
CASSIRRLLNNEQFF
TGTGCCAGTAGTATAAGAAGGCTTCTGAACAATGAGCAGTTCTTC
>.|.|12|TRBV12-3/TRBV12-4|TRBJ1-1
CATHKGGLQAFF
TGTGCCACCCACAAGGGGGGTCTCCAAGCTTTCTTT
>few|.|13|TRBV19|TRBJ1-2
CASSINGNYGYTF
TGTGCCAGTAGTATAAATGGTAACTATGGCTACACCTTC
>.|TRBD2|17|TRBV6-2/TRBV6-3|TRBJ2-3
CASSSSLAVMETDTQYF
TGTGCCAGCAGTTCCTCCCTAGCGGTAATGGAGACAGATACGCAGTATTTT
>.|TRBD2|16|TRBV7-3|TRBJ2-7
CASSLAGGSTPYEQYF
TGTGCCAGCAGCTTGGCAGGCGGGAGTACTCCCTACGAGCAGTACTTC
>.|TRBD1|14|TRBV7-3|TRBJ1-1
CASSGQGPGTEAFF
TGTGCCAGCAGTGGACAGGGGCCGGGCACTGAAGCTTTCTTT
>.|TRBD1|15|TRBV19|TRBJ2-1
CASSTGQSSYNEQFF
TGTGCCAGTAGTACGGGACAGAGCTCCTACAATGAGCAGTTCTTC
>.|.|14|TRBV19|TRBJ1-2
CASSIGRFDYGYTF
TGTGCCAGTAGTATAGGAAGGTTCGACTATGGCTACACCTTC
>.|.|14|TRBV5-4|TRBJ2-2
CASSLGVRAADLFF
TGTGCCAGCAGCTTGGGGGTGAGGGCAGCGGATCTGTTTTTT
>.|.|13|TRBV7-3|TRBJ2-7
CASSPVPSYEQYF
TGTGCCAGCAGCCCCGTCCCTTCCTACGAGCAGTACTTC
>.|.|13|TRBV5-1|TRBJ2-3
CASSLAIVDTQYF
TGCGCCAGCAGCTTGGCCATTGTTGATACGCAGTATTTT
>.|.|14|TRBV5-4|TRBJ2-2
CASSLEANTGELFF
TGTGCCAGCAGCTTGGAGGCGAACACCGGGGAGCTGTTTTTT
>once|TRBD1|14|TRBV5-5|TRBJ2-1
CASSPGTAYNEQFF
TGTGCCAGCAGCCCCGGGACAGCCTACAATGAGCAGTTCTTC
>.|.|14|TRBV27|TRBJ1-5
CASSLSQGDQPQHF
TGTGCCAGCAGTTTATCGCAGGGAGATCAGCCCCAGCATTTT
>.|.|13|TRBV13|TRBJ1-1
CASSSGRTTEAFF
TGTGCCAGCAGCTCCGGGAGGACCACTGAAGCTTTCTTT
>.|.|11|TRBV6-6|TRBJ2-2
CASNSPGELFF
TGTGCCAGCAACTCCCCCGGGGAGCTGTTTTTT
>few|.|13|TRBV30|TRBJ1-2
CAWSAGANYGYTF
TGTGCCTGGAGCGCCGGGGCTAACTATGGCTACACCTTC
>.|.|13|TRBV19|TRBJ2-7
CASSQGPTREQYF
TGTGCCAGTAGTCAAGGGCCCACTCGGGAGCAGTACTTC
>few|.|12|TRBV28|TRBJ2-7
CASSLASYEQYF
TGTGCCAGCAGTTTGGCGTCCTACGAGCAGTACTTC
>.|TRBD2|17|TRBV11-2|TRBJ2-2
CASSLGGLAGVTGELFF
TGTGCCAGCAGCTTAGGGGGACTAGCGGGAGTCACCGGGGAGCTGTTTTTT
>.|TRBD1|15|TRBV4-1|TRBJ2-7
CASSHPGQVTYEQYF
TGCGCCAGCAGCCACCCCGGACAGGTAACCTACGAGCAGTACTTC
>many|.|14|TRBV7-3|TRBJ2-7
CASSLGVGSYEQYF
TGTGCCAGCAGCTTAGGGGTGGGGTCCTACGAGCAGTACTTC
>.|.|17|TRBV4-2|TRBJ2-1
CASSQAAPSISYNEQFF
TGTGCCAGCAGCCAAGCGGCCCCCAGTATCTCCTACAATGAGCAGTTCTTC
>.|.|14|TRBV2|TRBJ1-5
CASSEALPHQPQHF
TGTGCCAGCAGTGAAGCCCTTCCTCATCAGCCCCAGCATTTT
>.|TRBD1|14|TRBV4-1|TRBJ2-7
CASSLRTGPVEQYF
TGCGCCAGCAGCTTAAGGACAGGGCCGGTCGAGCAGTACTTC
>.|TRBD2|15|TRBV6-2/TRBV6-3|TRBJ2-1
CASSYSGGGVREQFF
TGTGCCAGCAGTTACTCGGGCGGGGGGGTTCGTGAGCAGTTCTTC
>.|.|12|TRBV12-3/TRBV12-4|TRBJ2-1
CASSPTYNEQFF
TGTGCCAGCAGTCCGACCTACAATGAGCAGTTCTTC
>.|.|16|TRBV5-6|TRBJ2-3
CASSTRRRREADTQYF
TGTGCCAGCAGCACACGCCGCCGGAGGGAAGCAGATACGCAGTATTTT
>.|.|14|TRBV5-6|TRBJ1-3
CASSLGFSGNTIYF
TGTGCCAGCAGCTTAGGGTTCTCTGGAAACACCATATATTTT
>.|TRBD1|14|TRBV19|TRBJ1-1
CASSSWTGYTEAFF
TGTGCCAGTAGTTCGTGGACAGGCTACACTGAAGCTTTCTTT
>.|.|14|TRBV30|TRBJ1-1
CAWSPVGVNTEAFF
TGTGCCTGGAGTCCTGTAGGGGTGAACACTGAAGCTTTCTTT
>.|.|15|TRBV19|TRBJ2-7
CASRREVGSSYEQYF
TGTGCCAGTAGGAGAGAGGTGGGGAGCTCCTACGAGCAGTACTTC